The present entry profiles one T cell receptor beta chain with its context. Its target is not known. The sample originates from a study of T cells expressing NK-cell markers. Study-level background: The authors derived TCR beta repertoires from sorted CD3+CD56+NKG2C+, CD3+CD56+NKG2C- and CD3+CD56-NKG2C+ T cells. Overall study findings and caveats: Unclear, still, was the HCMV specificity of the expanded NKG2C+ T cell clones. The CD3+CD56-NKG2C+ fraction of several donors was also led by these clonotypes.

Production of TCR beta cDNA relied on 5'RACE template switching with UMIs. After re-calling the 5' RACE reads, TCRdb lists one entry per CDR3 protein, DNA absent. The listing contains a few hundred thousand distinct CDR3 sequences. This TCR derives from a woman between 50 and 59 years old in good health. The sequenced material came from blood T cells: a sorted CD56 or NKG2C T cell subset, CD4+ or CD8+ T cells, or bulk PBMC T cells (not recorded which).

CDR3 amino acids: CASSKTALAGGIDEQFF. This rearrangement joins TRBV5-1 to TRBJ2-1; as DNA is missing, the TRBD2 call by TCRdb cannot be tested. This CDR3 is built from 17 residues. The germline V gene has CDR1 SGHRS and CDR2 YFSETQ.